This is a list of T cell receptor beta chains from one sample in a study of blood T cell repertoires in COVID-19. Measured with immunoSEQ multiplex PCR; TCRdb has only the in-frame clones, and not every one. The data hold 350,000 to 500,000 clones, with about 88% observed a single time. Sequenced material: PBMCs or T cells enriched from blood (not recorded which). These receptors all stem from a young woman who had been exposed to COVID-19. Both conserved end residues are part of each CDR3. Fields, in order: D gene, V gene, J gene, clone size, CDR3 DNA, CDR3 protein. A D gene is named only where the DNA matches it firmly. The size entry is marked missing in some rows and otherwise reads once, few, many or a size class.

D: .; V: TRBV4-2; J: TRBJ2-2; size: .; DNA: TGTGCCAGCAGCCAAGAAACAGGGTTCGACACCGGGGAGCTGTTTTTT; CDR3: CASSQETGFDTGELFF
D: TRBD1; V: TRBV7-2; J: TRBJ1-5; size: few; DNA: TGTGCCAGCAGCTTAGGGACAGGGCAGTATCAGCCCCAGCATTTT; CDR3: CASSLGTGQYQPQHF
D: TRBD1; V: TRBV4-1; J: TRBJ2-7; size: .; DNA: TGCGTCAGCAGCCCCCCGGGACAGGTGGGCTACGAGCAGTACTTC; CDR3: CVSSPPGQVGYEQYF
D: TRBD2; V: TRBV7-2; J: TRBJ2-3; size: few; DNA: TGTGCCAGCAGTCATGCTAGCGGGGGATTATCAGATACGCAGTATTTT; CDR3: CASSHASGGLSDTQYF
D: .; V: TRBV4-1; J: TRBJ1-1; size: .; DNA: TGCGCCAGCAGCCAAGATTCCCTTGGACAGTTGGAAGCTTTCTTT; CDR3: CASSQDSLGQLEAFF
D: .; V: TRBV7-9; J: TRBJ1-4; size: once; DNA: TGTGCCAGCAGCGCCCGGGAACAGCCGCGTGCAACTAATGAAAAACTGTTTTTT; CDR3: CASSAREQPRATNEKLFF
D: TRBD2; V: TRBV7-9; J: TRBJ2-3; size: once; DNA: TGTGCCAGCAGCGTACCTAGCGGGGGGGTGGAGGATACGCAGTATTTT; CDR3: CASSVPSGGVEDTQYF
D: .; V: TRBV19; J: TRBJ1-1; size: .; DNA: TGTGCCAGTATCAGGAACACTGAAGCTTTCTTT; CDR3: CASIRNTEAFF
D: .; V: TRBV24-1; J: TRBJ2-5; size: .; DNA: TGTGCCACCAGTGATTTTAGCCAGAAGACCCAGTACTTC; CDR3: CATSDFSQKTQYF
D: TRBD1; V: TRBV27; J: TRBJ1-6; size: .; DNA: TGTGCCAGCAGTTTAAATCGACAGGGAAATTCACCCCTCCACTTT; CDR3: CASSLNRQGNSPLHF
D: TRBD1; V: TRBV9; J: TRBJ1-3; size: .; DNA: TGTGCCAGCAGCGTAGACAGGGGGCATGGAAACACCATATATTTT; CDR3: CASSVDRGHGNTIYF
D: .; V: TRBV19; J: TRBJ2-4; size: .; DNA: TGTGCCAGTAGTTCGGGGAGAGGAGCCTCTCTACGCGCCAAAAACATTCAGTACTTC; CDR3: CASSSGRGASLRAKNIQYF
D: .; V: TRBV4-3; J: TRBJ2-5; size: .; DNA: TGCGCCAGCAGCCAAGACACAACCCTGGAGACCCAGTACTTC; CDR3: CASSQDTTLETQYF
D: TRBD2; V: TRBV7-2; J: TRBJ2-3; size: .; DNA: TGTGCCAGCAGCCCTACTAGCGGGAGGGTTGGCACAGATACGCAGTATTTT; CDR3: CASSPTSGRVGTDTQYF
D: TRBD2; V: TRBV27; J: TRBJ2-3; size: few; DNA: TGTGCCAGCAGACCGGGACTAGCGGGAGGTCAGACAGATACGCAGTATTTT; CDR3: CASRPGLAGGQTDTQYF
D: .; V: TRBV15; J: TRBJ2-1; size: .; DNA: TGTGCCACCAGCCCGGTGGAGGGCAGTGAGCAGTTCTTC; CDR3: CATSPVEGSEQFF
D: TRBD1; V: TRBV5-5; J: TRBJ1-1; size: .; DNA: TGTGCCAGCAGCTTGACACCCTGGGACAGGGACATGAACACTGAAGCTTTCTTT; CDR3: CASSLTPWDRDMNTEAFF
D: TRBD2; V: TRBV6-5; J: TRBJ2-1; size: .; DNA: TGTGCCAGCAGTTACTCGGCGGGAGTGGGTGAGCAGTTCTTC; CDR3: CASSYSAGVGEQFF
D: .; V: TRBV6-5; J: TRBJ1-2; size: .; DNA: TGTGCCAGCAGCCCCCCACGGGGAGGCTACACCTTC; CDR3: CASSPPRGGYTF
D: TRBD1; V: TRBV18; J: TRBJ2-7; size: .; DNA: TGTGCCAGCTCACTCGGACAGGGAGGACGGGAGCAGTACTTC; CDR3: CASSLGQGGREQYF
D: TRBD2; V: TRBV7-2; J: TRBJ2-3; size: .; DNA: TGTGCCAGCAGCGGCGGACTAGCGGGGAACACAGATACGCAGTATTTT; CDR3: CASSGGLAGNTDTQYF
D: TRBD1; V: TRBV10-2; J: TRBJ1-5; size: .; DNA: TGCGCCAGCAGGGAGACAGGGGGCGCGAGCAATCAGCCCCAGCATTTT; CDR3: CASRETGGASNQPQHF
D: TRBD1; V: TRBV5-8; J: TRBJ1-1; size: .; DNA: TGTGCCAGCAGCCGCAATAATTTACAGGGGGGCACTGAAGCTTTCTTT; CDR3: CASSRNNLQGGTEAFF
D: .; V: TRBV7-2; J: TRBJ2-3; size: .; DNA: TGTGCCAGCAGCTTATGGGAGTTGAGCACAGATACGCAGTATTTT; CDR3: CASSLWELSTDTQYF
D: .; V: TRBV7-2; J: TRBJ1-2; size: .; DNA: TGTGCCAGCAGCTTAGACAGGGAACCTCTCTATGGCTACACCTTC; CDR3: CASSLDREPLYGYTF
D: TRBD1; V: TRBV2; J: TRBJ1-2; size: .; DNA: TGTGCCAGCAGAACAGGGGGCGCCCTCTATGGCTACACCTTC; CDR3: CASRTGGALYGYTF
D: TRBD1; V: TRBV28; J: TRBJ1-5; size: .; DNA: TGTGCCAGCAGTTTCTCCCAACGGGACAGGGGCCAGCCCCAGCATTTT; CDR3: CASSFSQRDRGQPQHF
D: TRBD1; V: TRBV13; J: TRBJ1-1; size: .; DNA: TGTGCCAGCAGACAGACTCAGGGGGCCAACACTGAAGCTTTCTTT; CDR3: CASRQTQGANTEAFF
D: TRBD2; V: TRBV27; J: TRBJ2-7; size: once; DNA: TGTGCCAGCAGTAGCAGGACTAGCGGGGCCCCCTACGAGCAGTACTTC; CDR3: CASSSRTSGAPYEQYF
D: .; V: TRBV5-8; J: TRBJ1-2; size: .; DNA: TGTGCCAGCAGCTTGACAGGGAAGGGACTAGATGGCTACACCTTC; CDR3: CASSLTGKGLDGYTF
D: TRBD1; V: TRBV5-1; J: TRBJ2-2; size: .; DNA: TGCGCCAGCAGCGTGTACAGGGGGACCGGGGAGCTGTTTTTT; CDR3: CASSVYRGTGELFF
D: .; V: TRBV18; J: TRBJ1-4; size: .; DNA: TGTGCCAGCTCACAGGGGGCAACTAATGAAAAACTGTTTTTT; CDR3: CASSQGATNEKLFF
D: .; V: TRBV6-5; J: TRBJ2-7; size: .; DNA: TGTGCCAGCCGTCGGGAACAGGGTAGCTCCTACGAGCAGTACTTC; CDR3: CASRREQGSSYEQYF
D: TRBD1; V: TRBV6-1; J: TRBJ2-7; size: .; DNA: TGTGCCAGCAGTGAAGGGACAGGGGGCATCTACGAGCAGTACTTC; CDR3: CASSEGTGGIYEQYF
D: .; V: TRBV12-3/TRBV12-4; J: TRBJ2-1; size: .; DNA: TGTGCCACCCGGGAGTCAAATGAGCAGTTCTTC; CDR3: CATRESNEQFF
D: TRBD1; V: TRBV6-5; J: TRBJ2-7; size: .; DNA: TGTGCCAGCAGTTACTCGGGACAGGGCCAGTACGAGCAGTACTTC; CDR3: CASSYSGQGQYEQYF
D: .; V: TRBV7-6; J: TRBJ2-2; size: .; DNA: TGTGCCAGCAGCCCCCGTTCGACCGGGGAGCTGTTTTTT; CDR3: CASSPRSTGELFF
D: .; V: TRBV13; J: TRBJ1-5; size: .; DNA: TGTGCCAGCAGCTTGGGAGGGAACAATCAGCCCCAGCATTTT; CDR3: CASSLGGNNQPQHF
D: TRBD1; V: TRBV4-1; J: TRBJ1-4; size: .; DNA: TGCGCCAGCAGCCGGGGACAGGGGGTTGCTAATGAAAAACTGTTTTTT; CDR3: CASSRGQGVANEKLFF
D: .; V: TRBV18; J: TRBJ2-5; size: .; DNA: TGTGCCAGCTCCATAGCTAGGGGTCAAGAGACCCAGTACTTC; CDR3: CASSIARGQETQYF
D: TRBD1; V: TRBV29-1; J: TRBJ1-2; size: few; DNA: TGCAGCGCCCGACAGGGGGCGAGCTATGGCTACACCTTC; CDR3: CSARQGASYGYTF
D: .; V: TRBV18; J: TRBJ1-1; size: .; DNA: TGTGCCAGCTCACCGAATCGGGGGGGAGGGGTCCGCACTGAAGCTTTCTTT; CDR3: CASSPNRGGGVRTEAFF
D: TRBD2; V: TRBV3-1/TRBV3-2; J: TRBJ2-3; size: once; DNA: TGTGCCAGCAGCCAGGGACTAGCGGGGGGGCAGGGAGATACGCAGTATTTT; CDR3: CASSQGLAGGQGDTQYF
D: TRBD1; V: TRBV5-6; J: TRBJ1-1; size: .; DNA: TGTGCCAGCAGCAGGACAGGGGGCGGCGAAGCTTTCTTT; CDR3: CASSRTGGGEAFF
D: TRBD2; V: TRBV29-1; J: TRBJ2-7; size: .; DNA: TGCAGCGTTGCCGCGGGAGTTGAGCAGTACTTC; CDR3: CSVAAGVEQYF
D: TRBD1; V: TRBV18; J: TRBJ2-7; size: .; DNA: TGTGCCAGCTCACCAAACAGGGGCGAGCAGTACTTC; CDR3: CASSPNRGEQYF
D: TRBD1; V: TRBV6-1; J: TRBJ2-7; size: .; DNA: TGTGCCAGCAGTGAACCGACAGGGGATGGGGCGGGGCCCTCCTACGAGCAGTACTTC; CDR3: CASSEPTGDGAGPSYEQYF
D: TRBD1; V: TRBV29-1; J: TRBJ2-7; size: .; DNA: TGCAGCGTTAACAGGGGGGTGGGCTACGAGCAGTACTTC; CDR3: CSVNRGVGYEQYF
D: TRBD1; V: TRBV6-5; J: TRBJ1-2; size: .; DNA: TGTGCCGGACAGGGGGCGAACGGCTACACCTTC; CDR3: CAGQGANGYTF
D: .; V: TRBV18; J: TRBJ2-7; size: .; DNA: TGTGCCAGCTCAGAGGACCAGGGAATTTACGAGCAGTACTTC; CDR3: CASSEDQGIYEQYF
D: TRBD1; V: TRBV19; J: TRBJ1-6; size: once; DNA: TGTGCCAGTAGCCTGACAGGGGTTAATTCACCCCTCCACTTT; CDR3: CASSLTGVNSPLHF
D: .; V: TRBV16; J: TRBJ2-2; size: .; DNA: TGTGCCAGCAGCCAATCCGCAGGGAACACCGGGGAGCTGTTTTTT; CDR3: CASSQSAGNTGELFF
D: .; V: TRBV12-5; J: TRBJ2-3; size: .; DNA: TGTGCTAGTGGTTTGACTAGCACAGATACGCAGTATTTT; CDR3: CASGLTSTDTQYF
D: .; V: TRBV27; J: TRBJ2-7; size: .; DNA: TGTGCCAGCAGTTCCCTCCTGACTGAGGACTCCTACGAGCAGTACTTC; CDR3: CASSSLLTEDSYEQYF
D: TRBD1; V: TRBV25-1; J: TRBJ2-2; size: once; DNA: TGTGCCAGTTACAGGGGTCCCGGGGAGCTGTTTTTT; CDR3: CASYRGPGELFF
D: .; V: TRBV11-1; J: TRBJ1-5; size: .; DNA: TGTGCCAGCAGCTTAGAGGCGGGTCAGCCCCAGCATTTT; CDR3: CASSLEAGQPQHF
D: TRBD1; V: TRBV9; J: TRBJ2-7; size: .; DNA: TGTGCCAGCAGCGTAGAAGACAGGGGTCCCTACGAGCAGTACTTC; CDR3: CASSVEDRGPYEQYF
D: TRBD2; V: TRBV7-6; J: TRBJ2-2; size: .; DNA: TGTGCCAGCAGCTTAACCCGGGGGGGGGCGTACACCGGGGAGCTGTTTTTT; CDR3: CASSLTRGGAYTGELFF
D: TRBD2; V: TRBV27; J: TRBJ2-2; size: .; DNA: TGTGCCAGCAGACCAGCGGGAGGGCCTTACGGGGAGCTGTTTTTT; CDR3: CASRPAGGPYGELFF
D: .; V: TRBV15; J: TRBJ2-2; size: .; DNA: TGTGCCACCAGCAGAGATGCTGAACGGGAGAACACCGGGGAGCTGTTTTTT; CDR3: CATSRDAERENTGELFF